This TCR beta chain derives from a study of blood T cells in healthy people across ages. The germline CDR1 and CDR2 sequences are LNHDA and SQIVND (reference sequence). This CDR3 has 12 amino acids. V was trimmed by 5 bases and J by 10 bases, leaving 13 bases between them. A J-beta primer mix and a sample-barcoded 5' primer were used in a second PCR of about 6 to 12 cycles. All samples gave at least 2.5 million CDR3-containing paired-end reads. TCRdb ran MiXCR on the 5' RACE reads and lists one entry per CDR3 protein. The sample consists of hundreds of thousands of distinct CDR3 sequences, less than 70% of them appearing once.

Material: blood. The chain has TRBV19 and TRBJ2-3; maybe TRBD2 (6 bases). The receptor comes from a man older than 75 in good health. In DNA, the CDR3 is TGTGCCAGTAGTCGTCTTGGGGAGGCGCAGTATTTT. This translates into CASSRLGEAQYF. Using reference TRBV19 and TRBJ2-3 for the parts outside the CDR3, the full variable domain is DGGITQSPKYLFRKEGQNVTLSCEQNLNHDAMYWYRQDPGQGLRLIYYSQIVNDFQKGDIAEGYSVSREKKESFPLTVTSAQKNPTAFYLCASSRLGEAQYFGPGTRLTVL.